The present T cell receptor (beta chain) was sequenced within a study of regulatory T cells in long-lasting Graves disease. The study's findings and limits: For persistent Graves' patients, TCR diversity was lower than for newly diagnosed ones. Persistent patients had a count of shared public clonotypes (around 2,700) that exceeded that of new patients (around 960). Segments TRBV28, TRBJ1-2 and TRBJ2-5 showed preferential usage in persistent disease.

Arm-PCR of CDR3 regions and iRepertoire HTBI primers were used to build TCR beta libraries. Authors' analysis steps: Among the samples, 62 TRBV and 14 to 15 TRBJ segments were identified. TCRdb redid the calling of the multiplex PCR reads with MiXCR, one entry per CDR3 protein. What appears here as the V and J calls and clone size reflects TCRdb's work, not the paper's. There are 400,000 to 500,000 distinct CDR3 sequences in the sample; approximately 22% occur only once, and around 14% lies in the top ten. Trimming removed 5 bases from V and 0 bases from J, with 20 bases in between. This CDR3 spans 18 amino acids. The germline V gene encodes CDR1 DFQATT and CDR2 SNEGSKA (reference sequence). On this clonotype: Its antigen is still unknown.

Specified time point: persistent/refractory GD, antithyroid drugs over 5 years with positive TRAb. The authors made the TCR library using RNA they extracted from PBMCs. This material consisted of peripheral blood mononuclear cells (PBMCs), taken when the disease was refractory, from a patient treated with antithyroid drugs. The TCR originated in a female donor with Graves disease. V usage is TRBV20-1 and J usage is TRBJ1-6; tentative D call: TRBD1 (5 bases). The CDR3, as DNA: TGCAGTGCTTCGAACAGGATCAACCCGAGCTCCTATAATTCACCCCTCCACTTT. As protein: CSASNRINPSSYNSPLHF.